The present TCR beta chain was sequenced within a study of control samples from healthy donors and cancer patients. V was pared by 4 bases and J by 3 bases, with 16 bases between. The length of the CDR3 is 15 residues. Germline V lookup: CDR1 MNHEY, CDR2 SMNVEV (reference sequence). The repertoire was sequenced with immunoSEQ multiplex PCR; TCRdb's copy has only in-frame clones and lacks some. This sample carries about 49,000 clones, 85% to 95% of them seen once, and the ten largest clones take roughly 0.8%. The source is a man aged 25 to 40 with colorectal cancer. The specimen was PBMCs. The V call is TRBV27, the J call TRBJ2-7; the D gene is possibly TRBD1 (5 bases). In DNA, the CDR3 is TGTGCCAGCAGTTCGAGCCCCCCTGACAGCTACGAGCAGTACTTC. Translation: CASSSSPPDSYEQYF.